The T cell receptor (beta chain) under discussion was sequenced for a study of regulatory T cells in long-lasting Graves disease. Study in general: Graves' cases, newly diagnosed, had used antithyroid drugs under 3 months. General observations from the study: The study found lower TCR diversity in persistent Graves' patients than in newly diagnosed ones. Favored usage of TRBV28, TRBJ1-2 and TRBJ2-5 was recorded in persistent disease.

The CDR3 covers 15 residues. Trimming removed 4 bases from V and 0 bases from J, with 12 bases in between. Germline-derived CDR1 and CDR2 are MNHEY and SVGEGT. Assembly of TCR beta libraries relied on iRepertoire HTBI primers together with Arm-PCR of CDR3 regions. The authors' processing: Across samples, 50 to 65 TRBV and about 13 TRBJ segments were found. TCRdb reanalysed the multiplex PCR reads using MiXCR and keeps one entry per CDR3 protein. These V and J calls rely on TCRdb rather than the paper's analysis. The table includes approximately 400,000 distinct CDR3 sequences, 15% detected once. This clonotype occurred many times. As yet, its antigen is unknown. The time point denotes: newly diagnosed GD, antithyroid drugs for less than 3 months. PBMCs provided the RNA from which the TCR library was made.

The sequencing here drew on peripheral blood mononuclear cells (PBMCs), taken at new diagnosis, from a patient treated with antithyroid drugs. The V gene is TRBV6-2 or TRBV6-3, the J gene TRBJ1-1; D is perhaps TRBD1 (5 bases). The TCR comes from a female donor with Graves disease. CDR3 loop: CASSSRTTLNTEAFF. The CDR3 DNA sequence: TGTGCCAGCAGTTCACGGACAACTCTGAACACTGAAGCTTTCTTT.